This T cell receptor beta chain is from a study of control samples from healthy donors and cancer patients. This CDR3 is 13 amino acids long. Trimming cost V 6 bases and J 0 bases, with 6 bases left between them. Sequencing used immunoSEQ multiplex PCR; TCRdb keeps in-frame clones, though not all of them. The data hold 150,000 to 170,000 clones, with approximately 96% observed a single time. The sample was blood. The chain employs TRBV12-3 or TRBV12-4 and TRBJ1-5; no clear D gene. This clonotype was obtained from a man in his forties in good health. DNA for the CDR3: TGTGCCAGCAGCAGGATTAGCAATCAGCCCCAGCATTTT. It yields the protein CASSRISNQPQHF.